This TCR beta chain appears in the sequencing data of a study of cytomegalovirus exposure and HLA in healthy donors. Germline lookup yields CDR1 LNHDA and CDR2 SQIVND (reference sequence). The CDR3 spans 15 residues. The V end was cut by 5 bases, the J end by 10 bases, with 18 bases between. The PCR employed 60 Vbeta primers together with 13 Jbeta primers. The table came from immunoSEQ multiplex PCR; TCRdb's copy has only in-frame clones and leaves some out. This table has more than 100,000 clones, roughly 80% appearing once. V and J are TRBV19 and TRBJ1-6, with a weak D call TRBD1 (6 bases). The source is a man aged 55 to 70 in good health and CMV-seropositive. The sequencing sample was made of PBMCs. In DNA form, the CDR3 reads TGTGCCAGTAGTCCCCAGGGGCGAGTCGGATCACCCCTCCACTTT. This gives the protein CASSPQGRVGSPLHF.